This entry concerns a single T cell receptor beta chain. Its antigen remains unknown. The sample comes from a study of prognosis after radiotherapy for stage I lung cancer. Across the study: Delivery of radiotherapy was by SBRT in 3 to 5 fractions at a biologically effective dose of at least 100 Gy. Study findings and constraints: Median unique TCR clone counts of approximately 9,600 versus 7,200 showed a fall after stereotactic body radiation therapy. Tumor specificity was not determined for the expanded TCR clones.

Disease was node-negative on CT and PET/CT in all patients; none had prior chemotherapy, radiotherapy or other malignancies. V was pared by 5 bases and J by 4 bases, with 6 bases between. CDR3 length: 12 residues. Germline V gene lookup returns CDR1 SGHAT and CDR2 FQDESV (reference sequence). Using two-round multiplex PCR, the authors amplified TCR beta CDR3 from genomic DNA. First-round PCR used primers specific to each TRBV and TRBJ gene. TCRdb re-analysed the multiplex PCR reads in MiXCR, keeping a single row per CDR3 protein. The sample gives 10,000 to 15,000 distinct CDR3 sequences, around 50% of which show up once; 20% to 25% is in the top ten.

This chain joins TRBV11-1 and TRBJ1-3; no clear D gene. The specimen was PBMCs, collected before or after stereotactic body radiation therapy (not recorded which). The TCR comes from a donor aged 50 or older with non-small cell lung cancer. The CDR3 sequence is CASSTNGNTIYF. The CDR3 nucleotides read TGTGCCAGCAGCACCAACGGAAACACCATATATTTT.